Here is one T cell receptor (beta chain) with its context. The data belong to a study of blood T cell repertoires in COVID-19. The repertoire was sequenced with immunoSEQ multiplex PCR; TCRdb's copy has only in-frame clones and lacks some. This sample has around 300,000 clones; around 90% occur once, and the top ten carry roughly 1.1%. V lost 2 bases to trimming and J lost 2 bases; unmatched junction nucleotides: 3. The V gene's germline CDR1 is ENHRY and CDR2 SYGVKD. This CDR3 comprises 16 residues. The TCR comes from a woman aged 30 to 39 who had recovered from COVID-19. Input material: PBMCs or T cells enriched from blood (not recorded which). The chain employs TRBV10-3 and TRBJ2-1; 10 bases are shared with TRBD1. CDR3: CAISETGTGAYNEQFF. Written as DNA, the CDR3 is TGTGCCATCAGTGAGACCGGGACAGGGGCCTACAATGAGCAGTTCTTC.